This paragraph covers one T cell receptor beta chain sequence. The antigen is not known. Other DNA sequences in the sample encode the same CDR3. This sample stems from a study of cytomegalovirus exposure and HLA in healthy donors. Study-wide results and caveats: Follow-up analysis later connected one missense variant in DCLRE1C with trimming of TCR beta V- and J-genes.

PCR was performed using 60 Vbeta and 13 Jbeta primers. Produced via immunoSEQ multiplex PCR; TCRdb's table is partial and in-frame only. The table lists about 140,000 clones, roughly 80% of them singletons. Germline CDR1 reads SGDLS; CDR2 reads YYNGEE. The CDR3 is made up of 15 amino acids. V shed 0 bases and J 0 bases; nucleotides not matched to a gene: 0. The V gene is TRBV9, the J gene TRBJ2-7; TRBD2 agrees at 10 bases. The TCR was taken from a man aged 40-49 years in good health and CMV-seropositive. The sequencing input was PBMCs. CDR3 DNA: TGTGCCAGCAGCGTAGGGACTAGCGGCTCCTACGAGCAGTACTTC. This encodes CASSVGTSGSYEQYF.